The sequence of this T cell receptor (beta chain) was determined in a study of Tregs in tolerant kidney transplant recipients. Germline CDR1 is LGHNT and CDR2 is FRNRAP. Losses at the gene ends were 7 bases for V and 1 base for J; bases not matched to a gene: 16. The CDR3 is 18 amino acids. This clone was picked up one time. What it binds is not known. Study outcomes and limitations: Findings come from small patient numbers and require larger validation.

Libraries were prepared by immunoSEQ multiplex PCR; TCRdb keeps only in-frame clonotypes and omits some of them. The repertoire includes about 31,000 clones, under 90% of them detected once, and around 2.3% sits in the top ten. This rearrangement joins TRBV12-5 to TRBJ2-3; the match to TRBD1 covers 8 bases. This TCR was sampled from a human donor in good health. Material for sequencing was Tregs from blood cultured with allogeneic cells. CDR3 nucleotide sequence: TGTGCTAGTGCCTCGAAATGGGGACCGGGACAGGGCACAGATACGCAGTATTTT. Translated: CASASKWGPGQGTDTQYF.